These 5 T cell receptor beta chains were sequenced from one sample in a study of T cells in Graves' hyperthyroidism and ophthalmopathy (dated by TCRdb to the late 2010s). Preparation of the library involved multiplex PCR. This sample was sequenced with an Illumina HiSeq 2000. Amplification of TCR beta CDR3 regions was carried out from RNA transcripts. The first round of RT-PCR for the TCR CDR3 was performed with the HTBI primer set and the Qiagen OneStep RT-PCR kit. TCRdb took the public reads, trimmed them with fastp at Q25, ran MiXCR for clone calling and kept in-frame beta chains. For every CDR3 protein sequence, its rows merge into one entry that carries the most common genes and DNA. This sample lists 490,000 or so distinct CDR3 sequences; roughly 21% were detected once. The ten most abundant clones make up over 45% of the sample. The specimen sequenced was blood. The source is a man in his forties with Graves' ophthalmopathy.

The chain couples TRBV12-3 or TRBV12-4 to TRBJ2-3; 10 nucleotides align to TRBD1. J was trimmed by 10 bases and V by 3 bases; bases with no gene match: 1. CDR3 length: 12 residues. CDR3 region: CASSLGTGAQYF. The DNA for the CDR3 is TGTGCCAGCAGTTTGGGGACAGGGGCGCAGTATTTT.

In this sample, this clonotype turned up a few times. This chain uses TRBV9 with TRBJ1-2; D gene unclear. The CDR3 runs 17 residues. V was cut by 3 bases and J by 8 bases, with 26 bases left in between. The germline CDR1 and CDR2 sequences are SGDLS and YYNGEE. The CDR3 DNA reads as TGTGCCAGCAGCGCCTTCACCGCCGGAGCCACTCCTCGCGGCTACACCTTC. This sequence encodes CASSAFTAGATPRGYTF.

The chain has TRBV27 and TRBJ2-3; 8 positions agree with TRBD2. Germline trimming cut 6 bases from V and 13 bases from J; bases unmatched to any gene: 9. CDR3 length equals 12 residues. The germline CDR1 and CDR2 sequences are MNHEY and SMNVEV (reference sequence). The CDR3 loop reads CASRHAGGLEYF. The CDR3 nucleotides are TGTGCCAGCAGGCATGCGGGGGGCCTGGAGTATTTT.

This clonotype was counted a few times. The CDR3 DNA is TGTGCCAGTAGTTTGACAGGGGGTATCACTGAAGCTTTCTTT. It encodes CASSLTGGITEAFF. This sequence joins TRBV19 and TRBJ1-1, with 9 bases identical to TRBD1. V lost 5 bases to trimming and J lost 4 bases; unmatched junction nucleotides: 5. The CDR3 spans 14 residues. Per germline, CDR1 LNHDA and CDR2 SQIVND (reference sequence). The full variable domain, its missing parts supplied by reference TRBV19 and TRBJ1-1, is DGGITQSPKYLFRKEGQNVTLSCEQNLNHDAMYWYRQDPGQGLRLIYYSQIVNDFQKGDIAEGYSVSREKKESFPLTVTSAQKNPTAFYLCASSLTGGITEAFFGQGTRLTVV.

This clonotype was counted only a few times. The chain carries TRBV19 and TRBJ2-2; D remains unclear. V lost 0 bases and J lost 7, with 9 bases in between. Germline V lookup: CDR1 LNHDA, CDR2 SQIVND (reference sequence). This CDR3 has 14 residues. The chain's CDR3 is CASSIDDGLGELFF. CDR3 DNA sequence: TGTGCCAGTAGTATAGACGACGGTCTCGGGGAGCTGTTTTTT.